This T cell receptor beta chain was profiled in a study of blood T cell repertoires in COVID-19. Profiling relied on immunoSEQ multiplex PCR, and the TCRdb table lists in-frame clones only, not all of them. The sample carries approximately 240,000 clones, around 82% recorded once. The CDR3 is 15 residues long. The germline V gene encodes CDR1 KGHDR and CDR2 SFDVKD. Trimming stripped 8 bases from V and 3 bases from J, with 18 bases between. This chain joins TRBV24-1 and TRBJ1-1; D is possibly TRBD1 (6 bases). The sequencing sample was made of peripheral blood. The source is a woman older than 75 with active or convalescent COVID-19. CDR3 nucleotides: TGTGCCACCATTCCGCTCAGGGGCGAAGACACTGAAGCTTTCTTT. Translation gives CATIPLRGEDTEAFF.